A few counts support the clone carrying this T cell receptor beta chain. Per sample, a minimum of 6 million PBMCs were isolated. Sample-barcoded 5' priming and a J-beta primer mix drove a second PCR of roughly 6 to 12 cycles. TCRdb redid the calling of the 5' RACE reads with MiXCR, one entry per CDR3 protein. The profile shows around 900,000 distinct CDR3 sequences, more than 25% of them singletons. The sample comes from a study of blood T cells in healthy people across ages. Germline assignment: CDR1 MGHDK and CDR2 SYGVNS. This CDR3 is 12 amino acids long. The V end was cut by 1 base, the J end by 6 bases, with 3 bases between.

The J gene is TRBJ1-4, the V gene TRBV25-1; D is undetermined. The TCR originated in a woman aged 80 or over in good health. The material sequenced was blood. The CDR3 loop is CASSEFDEKLFF. CDR3 sequence (DNA): TGTGCCAGCAGTGAATTTGATGAAAAACTGTTTTTT.